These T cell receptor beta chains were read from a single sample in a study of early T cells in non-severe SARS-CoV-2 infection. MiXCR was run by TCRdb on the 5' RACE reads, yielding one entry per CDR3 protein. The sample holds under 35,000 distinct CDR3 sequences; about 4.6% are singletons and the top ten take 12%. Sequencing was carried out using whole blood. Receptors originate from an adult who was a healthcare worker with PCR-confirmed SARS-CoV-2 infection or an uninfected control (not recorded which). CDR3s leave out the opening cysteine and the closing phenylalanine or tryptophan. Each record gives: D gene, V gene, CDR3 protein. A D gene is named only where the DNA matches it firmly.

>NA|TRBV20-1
SASSGSVITGELF
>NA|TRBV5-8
ASSQQGSNYGYT
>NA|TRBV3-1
ASSRSDGYT
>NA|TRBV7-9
ASSASAGGNQPQH
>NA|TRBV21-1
ASSKSRFRGDRTPSQPQL
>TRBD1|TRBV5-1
ASSSTGTSYNSPLH
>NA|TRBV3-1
ASRANRDTGELF
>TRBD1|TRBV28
ASSSPDRGRRETQY
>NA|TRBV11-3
ASSPGRGSYNEQF
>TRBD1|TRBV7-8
ASSLAGQGDYGYT
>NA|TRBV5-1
ASSLDGATNEKLF
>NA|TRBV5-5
ASSSPFRGTQETQY
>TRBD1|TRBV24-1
ATSDSDRGLGGYT
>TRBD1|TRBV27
ASSSQGGLKTEAF
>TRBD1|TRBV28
ASSLHRGAF
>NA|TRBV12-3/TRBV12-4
ASSPAHNEQF
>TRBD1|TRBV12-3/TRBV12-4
ASSSGTVSNQPQH
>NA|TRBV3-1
ASSQRLAISYEQY
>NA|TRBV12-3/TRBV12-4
ASTLGLIGDTQY
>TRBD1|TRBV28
ASSPETGGTYEQY
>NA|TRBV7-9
ASSSGTTQETQY
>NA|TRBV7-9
ASSPPFRAGNTIY
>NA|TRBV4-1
ASSQEFRPYEQY
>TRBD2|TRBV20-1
SASSGGTDTQY
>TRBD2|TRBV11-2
ASSQMAGGFQETQY
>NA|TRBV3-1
ASSQDTAGLGGEQF
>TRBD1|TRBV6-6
ASYDVRGNYGYT
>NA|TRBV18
ASSPGQLSAGELF
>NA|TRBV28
ASSLSDYDTDTQY
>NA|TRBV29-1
SATKQVGDTEAF
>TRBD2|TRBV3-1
ASSPTSSGETQY
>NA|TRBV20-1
SASASAGNTEAF
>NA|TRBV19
ASSLVRDKGNQPQH
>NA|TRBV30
AWSLGPYNEQF
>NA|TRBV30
AWRLVNEQF
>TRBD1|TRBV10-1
ASSESGQGLWNTQY
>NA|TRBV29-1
SVGVAGEQY
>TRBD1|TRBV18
ASSPPTRGQRTQY
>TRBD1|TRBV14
ASSQVQGATGELF
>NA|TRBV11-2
ASSLNRESWQPQH
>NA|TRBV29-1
SVDSQETQY
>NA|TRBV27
ASREAGREKLF
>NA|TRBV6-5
ASSYPLLGTGGTDTQY
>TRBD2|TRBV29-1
SVEDRLAGVYNEQF